The 29 T cell receptor beta chains given below trace back to one sample, sequenced in a study of cytomegalovirus exposure and HLA in healthy donors. Both 60 Vbeta primers and 13 Jbeta primers went into the PCR. Some clones are missing from TCRdb's copy, which holds only in-frame ones; the method was immunoSEQ multiplex PCR. The sample lists 180,000 or so clones, more than 75% occurring once. The sequencing sample was made of PBMCs. These receptors all come from a woman aged 30 to 39 in good health and CMV-seropositive.

The rearrangement links TRBV9 to TRBJ2-3, with D perhaps TRBD1 (5 bases). Germline CDR1 and CDR2: SGDLS and YYNGEE. The CDR3 loop spans 16 amino acids. V was shortened by 0 bases and J by 2 bases, with 13 bases between the two germline ends. CDR3 loop: CASSVGSGSFTDTQYF. CDR3 DNA sequence: TGTGCCAGCAGCGTAGGGTCAGGGTCCTTCACAGATACGCAGTATTTT.

A few counts support this clone. The rearrangement links TRBV7-9 to TRBJ1-5; tentatively, D is TRBD1 (6 bases). This CDR3 has 14 amino acids. The germline gives CDR1 SEHNR, CDR2 FQNEAQ (reference sequence). This CDR3 is CATQGGNSNQPQHF. The CDR3 coding sequence is TGTGCGACACAGGGTGGGAATAGCAATCAGCCCCAGCATTTT.

This chain's CDR3 is CASSYGTGRTGELFF. The CDR3 DNA follows: TGCGCCAGCAGCTATGGGACAGGAAGGACCGGGGAGCTGTTTTTT. The genes are TRBV5-1 and TRBJ2-2; 8 nucleotides line up with TRBD1. With V trimmed by 3 bases and J by 5 bases, 6 bases remained unmatched. The CDR3 loop spans 15 amino acids. Germline values: CDR1 SGHRS, CDR2 YFSETQ. Full variable domain (remainder filled in from reference TRBV5-1 and TRBJ2-2): KAGVTQTPRYLIKTRGQQVTLSCSPISGHRSVSWYQQTPGQGLQFLFEYFSETQRNKGNFPGRFSGRQFSNSRSEMNVSTLELGDSALYLCASSYGTGRTGELFFGEGSRLTVL.

This clone was picked up a small number of times. The chain couples TRBV11-2 to TRBJ2-1; 11 bases are shared with TRBD2. Germline V CDR1 and CDR2: SGHAT, FQNNGV. V lost 5 bases to trimming and J lost 1 base; unmatched junction nucleotides: 13. This CDR3 contains 19 residues. This chain's CDR3 is CASSPDLAGGSASYNEQFF. The CDR3 nucleotides are TGTGCCAGCAGCCCCGATCTAGCGGGGGGATCCGCTTCCTACAATGAGCAGTTCTTC.

This rearrangement joins TRBV5-1 to TRBJ1-3, with D maybe TRBD1 (6 bases). CDR1 is SGHRS and CDR2 is YFSETQ in the germline V gene. V was pared by 0 bases and J by 3 bases, with 16 bases between. The CDR3 is 17 amino acids. This chain's CDR3 is CASSLAGQLEGGNTIYF. The CDR3 bases are TGCGCCAGCAGCTTGGCCGGACAGCTTGAAGGTGGAAACACCATATATTTT.

The chain recombines TRBV6-6 with TRBJ2-3; D gene uncertain. The germline V gene encodes CDR1 MNHNY and CDR2 SVGAGI (reference sequence). V lost 8 bases to trimming and J lost 4 bases, with 10 bases between them. The CDR3 is 12 residues long. The CDR3 DNA is TGTGCCAGCTCCGTTCAGGCAGATACGCAGTATTTT. Encoded protein: CASSVQADTQYF.

This chain links TRBV4-2 with TRBJ2-5, with 7 bases lining up with TRBD2. J lost 9 bases, V lost 1 base, and 5 bases had no gene match. The CDR3 length is 13 residues. CDR1 LGHNA and CDR2 YNFKEQ come from the germline V gene. In DNA, the CDR3 is TGTGCCAGCAGCCAAGGACTAGCATGGGCCCAGTACTTC. It encodes CASSQGLAWAQYF.

The chain couples TRBV7-3 to TRBJ2-1; 8 positions agree with TRBD1. This CDR3 is 15 amino acids long. V lost 4 bases to trimming and J lost 2 bases; unmatched junction nucleotides: 4. Germline CDR1 is SGHTA and CDR2 is FQGTGA. CDR3 in DNA: TGTGCCAGCAGCTCCAGGGGGCTTCCCTACAATGAGCAGTTCTTC. Its translation: CASSSRGLPYNEQFF. Based on the CDR3 plus reference TRBV7-3 and TRBJ2-1, the full variable domain is GAGVSQTPSNKVTEKGKYVELRCDPISGHTALYWYRQSLGQGPEFLIYFQGTGAADDSGLPNDRFFAVRPEGSVSTLKIQRTERGDSAVYLCASSSRGLPYNEQFFGPGTRLTVL.

J is TRBJ1-2 and V is TRBV7-9, with 9 nucleotides matching TRBD1. The CDR3 loop spans 16 amino acids. From germline, CDR1 is SEHNR and CDR2 FQNEAQ (reference sequence). J gave up 7 bases and V 6 bases, and 15 bases lay outside the gene matches. CDR3: CASRKTGGGELGGYTF. In DNA form, the CDR3 reads TGTGCCAGCAGGAAAACAGGGGGCGGGGAACTCGGTGGCTACACCTTC.

The V call is TRBV5-4, the J call TRBJ2-2; D gene unclear. CDR1 is SGHNT, CDR2 YYREEE, per germline (reference sequence). The V end lost 4 bases, the J end lost 4 bases, and 11 bases lay between the germline ends. The CDR3 extends over 14 amino acids. The CDR3 bases are TGTGCCAGCAGCGCGATGGTCGGCACCGGGGAGCTGTTTTTT. It is translated as CASSAMVGTGELFF.

The rearrangement links TRBV7-9 to TRBJ1-2, with 9 bases aligning to TRBD1. Germline CDR1 and CDR2: SEHNR and FQNEAQ (reference sequence). Trimming cost V 5 bases and J 7 bases; bases outside gene matches: 5. This CDR3 has 13 amino acids. The CDR3 nucleotides are TGTGCCAGCAGCCCGGGACAGGGTTTTGGCTACACCTTC. Translated, it gives CASSPGQGFGYTF.

A single count supports this clone. Additional DNA sequences in this sample encode the identical CDR3. The chain recombines TRBV10-1 with TRBJ2-7; TRBD1 matches at 8 bases. Germline V gene lookup returns CDR1 WNHNN and CDR2 SYGVQD (reference sequence). This CDR3 spans 14 amino acids. The V gene end was trimmed by 4 bases and the J gene end by 3 bases; junction bases not matched to a gene: 5. The CDR3, as DNA: TGCGCCAGCAGTGGTGGACAGGGATACTACGAGCAGTACTTC. As protein: CASSGGQGYYEQYF.

The chain recombines TRBV2 with TRBJ2-2; 10 nucleotides line up with TRBD1. V shed 5 bases and J 4 bases; nucleotides not matched to a gene: 4. Per germline, CDR1 SNHLY and CDR2 FYNNEI. The CDR3 consists of 15 residues. CDR3 region: CASSRQGAGTGELFF. CDR3 in DNA: TGTGCCAGCAGTCGACAGGGGGCGGGCACCGGGGAGCTGTTTTTT.

The V call is TRBV28, the J call TRBJ1-2, with 10 bases lining up with TRBD1. This CDR3 is 17 amino acids long. V dropped 0 bases and J dropped 2; count of bases not matched to a gene: 6. Germline V gene sequence: CDR1 MDHEN, CDR2 SYDVKM. In DNA form, the CDR3 reads TGTGCCAGCAGTTTATGGCGAGGGGGACAGGGGAACTATGGCTACACCTTC. It yields the protein CASSLWRGGQGNYGYTF.

The chain combines TRBV28 with TRBJ2-4; 8 bases match TRBD2. V shed 1 base and J 5 bases; nucleotides not matched to a gene: 7. CDR3 length equals 16 residues. The germline CDR1 and CDR2 sequences are MDHEN and SYDVKM. The CDR3 region has the DNA TGTGCCAGCAGTTTATATCCGGGGGGGCGGCAAAACATTCAGTACTTC. Amino acids: CASSLYPGGRQNIQYF.

This chain links TRBV7-2 with TRBJ1-2; D remains unclear. Trimming took off 1 base at V and 6 bases at J, with 9 bases between the two ends. The CDR3 is 13 amino acids. Germline V CDR1 and CDR2: SGHTA, FQGNSA. The CDR3 nucleotides read TGTGCCAGCAGCTTAGGAGGGCGCAATGGCTACACCTTC. It translates to CASSLGGRNGYTF.

The chain has TRBV5-5 and TRBJ2-7; D possibly corresponds to TRBD1 (6 bases). Germline loops: CDR1 SGHKS, CDR2 YYEKEE (reference sequence). Trimming took off 0 bases at V and 1 base at J, with 11 bases between the two ends. This CDR3 contains 15 residues. The CDR3 DNA reads TGTGCCAGCAGCTTGGCTGACAGGTTTTCCTACGAGCAGTACTTC. Translated, it gives CASSLADRFSYEQYF.

V and J are TRBV28 and TRBJ1-5; D uncertain. Germline V CDR1 and CDR2: MDHEN, SYDVKM. The CDR3 has 15 amino acids. V lost 4 bases, J lost 5 bases, and 15 bases lay in between. Here the CDR3 reads CASSSPGVGHQPQHF. As DNA, the CDR3 is TGTGCCAGCAGTTCCCCCGGGGTGGGTCATCAGCCCCAGCATTTT. The variable domain in full, with the rest retrieved from reference TRBV28 and TRBJ1-5, is DVKVTQSSRYLVKRTGEKVFLECVQDMDHENMFWYRQDPGLGLRLIYFSYDVKMKEKGDIPEGYSVSREKKERFSLILESASTNQTSMYLCASSSPGVGHQPQHFGDGTRLSIL.

The chain has TRBV10-1 and TRBJ2-7; 10 positions agree with TRBD1. The CDR3 spans 15 residues. Germline V CDR1 and CDR2: WNHNN, SYGVQD (reference sequence). Losses at the gene ends were 7 bases for V and 2 bases for J; bases not matched to a gene: 8. This chain's CDR3 is CASKPSGQGTYEQYF. The CDR3 DNA follows: TGCGCCAGCAAGCCATCGGGACAGGGGACCTACGAGCAGTACTTC.

The genes are TRBV27 and TRBJ2-1; 10 nucleotides agree with TRBD1. The CDR3 covers 13 residues. CDR1 and CDR2 from the germline V gene are MNHEY and SMNVEV (reference sequence). The trim removed 2 bases at V and 8 bases at J, leaving 0 bases unmatched. CDR3 sequence reads: CASSLGTGDEQFF. As DNA, the CDR3 is TGTGCCAGCAGTTTAGGGACAGGGGATGAGCAGTTCTTC.

The chain recombines TRBV11-2 with TRBJ2-7, with TRBD1 identical over 9 bases. After removal of 5 bases from V and 5 bases from J, the junction contained 4 bases not matched to a gene. CDR3 size: 13 residues. CDR1 is SGHAT and CDR2 is FQNNGV in the germline V gene. CDR3 bases: TGTGCCAGCAGCGTTCGGGACAGGGACGAGCAGTACTTC. It specifies CASSVRDRDEQYF.

This clone was observed at least ten times. The chain uses TRBV4-2 and TRBJ2-5; 14 bases map to TRBD2. The V gene end was trimmed by 1 base and the J gene end by 4 bases; junction bases not matched to a gene: 2. The germline CDR1 and CDR2 sequences are LGHNA and YNFKEQ. The CDR3 length is 16 residues. The DNA of the CDR3 is TGTGCCAGCAGCCAAGGACTAGCGGGGGGGCCAGAGACCCAGTACTTC. Protein product: CASSQGLAGGPETQYF.

The V gene is TRBV4-3, the J gene TRBJ2-1, with a tentative D call TRBD1 (5 bases). This CDR3 region has 14 residues. V was shortened by 0 bases and J by 3 bases, with 6 bases between the two germline ends. CDR1 is LGHNA and CDR2 is YSLEER in the germline V gene. CDR3 in amino acids: CASSQEGVYNEQFF. The CDR3 coding sequence is TGCGCCAGCAGCCAAGAAGGGGTCTACAATGAGCAGTTCTTC.

The J gene is TRBJ1-2, the V gene TRBV5-1; 8 bases agree with TRBD1. Germline loops: CDR1 SGHRS, CDR2 YFSETQ. The CDR3 loop spans 16 amino acids. Germline trimming cut 4 bases from V and 8 bases from J; bases unmatched to any gene: 16. The CDR3 DNA is TGCGCCAGCAGCCGGACAGGGACCGGCGTGGATCTAGGCTACACCTTC. Amino acid sequence: CASSRTGTGVDLGYTF.

The chain carries TRBV19 and TRBJ2-5; no firm D call. Germline assignment: CDR1 LNHDA and CDR2 SQIVND (reference sequence). The CDR3 is 14 amino acids. V lost 3 bases, J lost 5 bases, and 13 bases lay in between. CDR3 sequence: CASSMRLGGETQYF. CDR3 sequence (DNA): TGTGCCAGTAGTATGAGACTTGGTGGCGAGACCCAGTACTTC.

The chain employs TRBV28 and TRBJ1-4, with D unclear. The CDR3 totals 16 residues. Germline V lookup: CDR1 MDHEN, CDR2 SYDVKM. The germline V and J ends were trimmed by 4 bases and 6 bases, with 18 bases remaining between them. CDR3 sequence reads: CASSSAAMAGHEKLFF. CDR3 in DNA: TGTGCCAGCAGTTCCGCGGCAATGGCGGGCCATGAAAAACTGTTTTTT.

The chain has TRBV25-1 and TRBJ1-6, with D possibly TRBD1 on 6 matching bases. Trimming pared 5 bases from V and 2 bases from J, leaving 7 bases between. Germline lookup yields CDR1 MGHDK and CDR2 SYGVNS. This CDR3 is built from 14 residues. This CDR3 is CASSQGPYNSPLHF. The CDR3 nucleotides are TGTGCCAGCAGTCAGGGGCCCTATAATTCACCCCTCCACTTT. Combining the CDR3 with reference TRBV25-1 and TRBJ1-6 gives the whole variable domain EADIYQTPRYLVIGTGKKITLECSQTMGHDKMYWYQQDPGMELHLIHYSYGVNSTEKGDLSSESTVSRIRTEHFPLTLESARPSHTSQYLCASSQGPYNSPLHFGNGTRLTVT.

The chain links TRBV4-1 to TRBJ2-1; TRBD2 matches at 8 bases. The CDR3 covers 18 residues. The germline gives CDR1 MGHRA, CDR2 YSYEKL. The J segment lost 3 bases and the V segment lost 0 bases, leaving 10 bases of the junction unmatched. The CDR3 reads CASSQDIGPSGGYNEQFF. DNA for the CDR3: TGCGCCAGCAGCCAAGATATCGGACCAAGCGGGGGCTACAATGAGCAGTTCTTC.

The chain joins TRBV5-6 to TRBJ1-2; no clear D gene. Germline-derived CDR1 and CDR2 are SGHDT and YYEEEE. This CDR3 spans 12 amino acids. V lost 0 bases and J 8 bases, leaving 8 bases between the germline ends. CDR3 in amino acids: CASSLERGGYTF. CDR3 in DNA: TGTGCCAGCAGCTTGGAGCGGGGAGGCTACACCTTC. Full variable domain (missing parts from reference TRBV5-6 and TRBJ1-2): DAGVTQSPTHLIKTRGQQVTLRCSPKSGHDTVSWYQQALGQGPQFIFQYYEEEERQRGNFPDRFSGHQFPNYSSELNVNALLLGDSALYLCASSLERGGYTFGSGTRLTVV.